This TCR beta chain emerged from a study of cytomegalovirus exposure and HLA in healthy donors. All donors participated as healthy donors of bone marrow. This CDR3 is built from 14 residues. Trimming cost V 5 bases and J 6 bases; bases outside gene matches: 9. Germline values: CDR1 SGHTA, CDR2 FQGNSA. Both 60 Vbeta primers and 13 Jbeta primers went into the PCR. Measured with immunoSEQ multiplex PCR; TCRdb has only the in-frame clones, and not every one. The sample carries 140,000 to 150,000 clones, 60% to 85% recorded once. This clonotype was sampled from a man in his forties or fifties in good health and CMV-seropositive. The chain joins TRBV7-2 to TRBJ2-7; 8 bases line up with TRBD2. The sample was PBMCs. In DNA, the CDR3 is TGTGCCAGCAGCATGGGACTAGGCCGGGCCGAGCAGTACTTC. It specifies CASSMGLGRAEQYF.